This passage covers 14 T cell receptor beta chains from one sample sequenced in a study of T cell changes during pregnancy in multiple sclerosis. This table comes from immunoSEQ multiplex PCR, and its TCRdb copy is limited to in-frame clones, with some not included. The sample includes around 36,000 clones, 91% seen only once; the top ten take less than 8.5%. Sample: CD8+ T cells from peripheral blood mononuclear cells, taken before pregnancy. These receptors came from a female donor with multiple sclerosis, enrolled in a pregnancy study.

V gene TRBV19 combines with J gene TRBJ1-3; TRBD1 aligns across 8 bases. This CDR3 is 17 amino acids long. J was trimmed by 0 bases and V by 10 bases; bases with no gene match: 14. Germline assignment: CDR1 LNHDA and CDR2 SQIVND (reference sequence). CDR3: CATPPSGTGSSGNTIYF. CDR3 nucleotides: TGTGCCACCCCCCCCTCTGGGACAGGCAGCTCTGGAAACACCATATATTTT.

The chain links TRBV5-6 to TRBJ2-1, with a weak D call TRBD1 (6 bases). Germline assignment: CDR1 SGHDT and CDR2 YYEEEE. V was shortened by 4 bases and J by 1 base, with 12 bases between the two germline ends. This CDR3 is 15 amino acids long. The CDR3 nucleotides read TGTGCCAGCAGCACGAGGGGGATATCCTACAATGAGCAGTTCTTC. This translates into CASSTRGISYNEQFF.

V usage is TRBV28 and J usage is TRBJ1-4, with a possible D match to TRBD1 (6 bases). This CDR3 has 13 residues. V lost 6 bases and J lost 6, with 11 bases in between. In germline, CDR1 is MDHEN, CDR2 SYDVKM. DNA for the CDR3: TGTGCCAGCAGCGAGGGGGTGCATGAAAAACTGTTTTTT. Translating gives CASSEGVHEKLFF.

The genes are TRBV7-9 and TRBJ1-3; TRBD1 is a possible D gene (6 bases). Germline V CDR1 and CDR2: SEHNR, FQNEAQ (reference sequence). The CDR3 loop spans 16 amino acids. V was pared by 4 bases and J by 4 bases, with 17 bases between. This CDR3 reads CASSSPVATGGNTIYF. The CDR3 DNA is TGTGCCAGCAGCTCCCCCGTGGCTACAGGGGGAAACACCATATATTTT.

This sequence joins TRBV4-3 and TRBJ1-1, with D hard to call. V lost 0 bases and J 6 bases, leaving 8 bases between the germline ends. The CDR3 covers 13 residues. The germline V gene has CDR1 LGHNA and CDR2 YSLEER. The CDR3 region is CASSQEVRAEAFF. The CDR3 nucleotides read TGCGCCAGCAGCCAAGAAGTGAGGGCTGAAGCTTTCTTT.

The V and J genes are TRBV19 and TRBJ2-7; 7 bases align to TRBD1. Germline-derived CDR1 and CDR2 are LNHDA and SQIVND (reference sequence). The CDR3 runs to 14 residues. J gave up 1 base and V 3 bases, and 3 bases lay outside the gene matches. The CDR3 DNA sequence: TGTGCCAGTAGTATTCGGGGACAGTCCTACGAGCAGTACTTC. It specifies CASSIRGQSYEQYF.

This chain links TRBV19 with TRBJ2-7; D is undetermined. The germline V gene has CDR1 LNHDA and CDR2 SQIVND (reference sequence). V lost 6 bases, J lost 0 bases, and 12 bases lay in between. This CDR3 contains 14 residues. The CDR3 DNA reads TGTGCCAGTAGAGAGACACCGAGCTCCTACGAGCAGTACTTC. This translates into CASRETPSSYEQYF.

V usage is TRBV10-3 and J usage is TRBJ2-7; 7 bases match TRBD1. Germline trimming cut 6 bases from V and 5 bases from J; bases unmatched to any gene: 7. CDR3 size: 13 residues. Looked up from germline, CDR1 is ENHRY and CDR2 is SYGVKD. The CDR3 loop is CAISLDRAHEQYF. Here the CDR3 DNA reads TGTGCCATCAGCTTAGACAGGGCTCACGAGCAGTACTTC.

The chain combines TRBV29-1 with TRBJ2-1, with TRBD2 identical over 7 bases. CDR1 is SQVTM and CDR2 is ANQGSEA in the germline V gene. V lost 4 bases to trimming and J lost 1 base; unmatched junction nucleotides: 7. The CDR3 sequence is 15 residues long. CDR3 DNA sequence: TGCAGCGTTGGGATAGCGGGCAGGTCCTACAATGAGCAGTTCTTC. Protein product: CSVGIAGRSYNEQFF.

This sequence joins TRBV30 and TRBJ2-5, with a possible D match to TRBD1 (5 bases). Trimming cost V 2 bases and J 0 bases, with 16 bases left between them. CDR3 length equals 16 residues. Germline V gives CDR1 GTSNPN, CDR2 SVGIG (reference sequence). This CDR3 reads CAWSRPDLRDQETQYF. The CDR3 nucleotides read TGTGCCTGGAGTCGACCCGACCTCAGGGACCAAGAGACCCAGTACTTC.

This clone appeared once. This rearrangement joins TRBV27 to TRBJ2-7, with D tentatively TRBD1 (5 bases). CDR3 size: 15 residues. Germline V gene sequence: CDR1 MNHEY, CDR2 SMNVEV (reference sequence). V was clipped by 2 bases and J by 2 bases, with 13 bases between them. The CDR3, as DNA: TGTGCCAGCAGTTTAACGGTGGGGCTCCCCTACGAGCAGTACTTC. It translates to CASSLTVGLPYEQYF.

The chain links TRBV27 to TRBJ2-3; 14 nucleotides match TRBD2. V dropped 5 bases and J dropped 1; count of bases not matched to a gene: 5. Germline V gene lookup returns CDR1 MNHEY and CDR2 SMNVEV (reference sequence). The CDR3 covers 17 residues. The CDR3 sequence: CASSRPGLAGGTDTQYF. The CDR3 DNA reads TGTGCCAGCAGTAGACCGGGACTAGCGGGAGGCACAGATACGCAGTATTTT.

The rearrangement links TRBV4-1 to TRBJ1-1; the match to TRBD1 covers 8 bases. Germline V gene lookup returns CDR1 MGHRA and CDR2 YSYEKL. V gave up 3 bases and J gave up 0 bases; unmatched junction bases: 6. The CDR3 sequence is 16 residues long. The CDR3 DNA reads as TGCGCCAGCAGCCATTCCGGGACAGGAATGAACACTGAAGCTTTCTTT. This gives the protein CASSHSGTGMNTEAFF.

V and J are TRBV19 and TRBJ2-7, with D possibly matching TRBD1 (6 bases). V lost 7 bases to trimming and J lost 1 base, with 8 bases between them. Germline loops: CDR1 LNHDA, CDR2 SQIVND (reference sequence). The CDR3 has 12 residues. The CDR3 DNA sequence: TGTGCCAGTATTGGACAGTCCTACGAGCAGTACTTC. This translates into CASIGQSYEQYF.